This T cell receptor beta chain was obtained from a study of T cell clonotyping in hematopoietic cell transplantation. Study details: Pretransplant recipient samples were taken after cytoreduction.

With regard to this clone: Its specificity is unknown.

Study-wide points: No sorting was done, leaving CD4 and CD8 contributions mixed.

As to time point: recipient sample about 28 days before transplant, after cytoreduction. Looked up from germline, CDR1 is SGHTA and CDR2 is FQGNSA. Trimming took 3 bases from V and 6 from J, leaving 16 bases between them. The CDR3 is made up of 15 amino acids. Sequenced by immunoSEQ multiplex PCR; TCRdb stores in-frame clones only, minus some. The sample consists of approximately 26,000 clones, just over 90% of them appearing once. This TCR was recovered from a man in his fifties or sixties with acute myeloid leukemia. Some clones in this sample may be carry-over from other donors' samples. Sample: peripheral blood mononuclear cells, taken before stem cell transplant. The chain recombines TRBV7-2 with TRBJ2-3; D is possibly TRBD2 (5 bases). The CDR3 coding sequence is TGTGCCAGCAGCTTTGCGGGTCCCCCTTCTGATACGCAGTATTTT. As protein: CASSFAGPPSDTQYF.